This T cell receptor beta chain was found in a study of blood T cell repertoires in COVID-19. In the source study's methods: Estimates of nucleated cell counts were drawn from the amplification of reference gene primers. TCRdb's copy holds only in-frame clones and misses some; the assay was immunoSEQ multiplex PCR. Clonal size and the V and J genes are those of that table, whereas D and trimming came from the DNA. This sample carries 150,000 or so clones, 80% to 90% of them seen once, and the ten largest clones take roughly 8%. The CDR3 length is 12 residues. The V gene end was trimmed by 1 base and the J gene end by 11 bases; junction bases not matched to a gene: 5. CDR1 is SGHKS and CDR2 is YYEKEE in the germline V gene (reference sequence).

This chain uses TRBV5-5 with TRBJ1-1; 7 bases align to TRBD1. This sequence originates from a man in his 60s with acute or convalescent COVID-19. The sequenced sample consisted of peripheral blood. In DNA, the CDR3 is TGTGCCAGCAGCTTGAACCCACAGGGGGCTTTCTTT. Translating gives CASSLNPQGAFF. The whole variable domain, remainder taken from reference TRBV5-5 and TRBJ1-1, is DAGVTQSPTHLIKTRGQQVTLRCSPISGHKSVSWYQQVLGQGPQFIFQYYEKEERGRGNFPDRFSARQFPNYSSELNVNALLLGDSALYLCASSLNPQGAFFGQGTRLTVV.